The clone carrying this TCR beta chain was counted many times. As yet, its antigen is unknown. CDR3 length: 15 residues. Germline CDR1 is LNHDA and CDR2 is SQIVND (reference sequence). V lost 8 bases and J 2 bases, leaving 18 bases between the germline ends. The data were obtained in a study of regulatory T cells in long-lasting Graves disease. Study-wide findings and caveats: TRBV28 was favored in persistent disease, as were TRBJ1-2 and TRBJ2-5.

According to the study, TCR beta libraries were built with iRepertoire HTBI primers and CDR3-region Arm-PCR. TCRdb reprocessed the multiplex PCR reads with MiXCR, giving one entry per CDR3 protein. Here the sample spans around 500,000 distinct CDR3 sequences, about 14% being singletons. Regarding time point: newly diagnosed GD, antithyroid drugs for less than 3 months. Preparation of the TCR library used RNA extracted from PBMCs. This sample was also put to use in a study of T cells in Graves' hyperthyroidism and ophthalmopathy. That investigation notes: For the diagnoses, clinical symptoms, serum thyroxine and TRAb, thyroid ultrasound and orbital computed tomography were used. HTBI primers were used for first-round RT-PCR of the TCR CDR3.

This sample comprised peripheral blood mononuclear cells (PBMCs), obtained at new diagnosis, from a patient treated with antithyroid drugs. This clonotype was obtained from a man aged 30-40 years with Graves disease. The chain carries TRBV19 and TRBJ2-5; D gene ambiguous. The chain's CDR3 is CASARSNSRQETQYF. The CDR3 DNA sequence: TGTGCCAGTGCGCGGTCTAACTCCCGACAAGAGACCCAGTACTTC.